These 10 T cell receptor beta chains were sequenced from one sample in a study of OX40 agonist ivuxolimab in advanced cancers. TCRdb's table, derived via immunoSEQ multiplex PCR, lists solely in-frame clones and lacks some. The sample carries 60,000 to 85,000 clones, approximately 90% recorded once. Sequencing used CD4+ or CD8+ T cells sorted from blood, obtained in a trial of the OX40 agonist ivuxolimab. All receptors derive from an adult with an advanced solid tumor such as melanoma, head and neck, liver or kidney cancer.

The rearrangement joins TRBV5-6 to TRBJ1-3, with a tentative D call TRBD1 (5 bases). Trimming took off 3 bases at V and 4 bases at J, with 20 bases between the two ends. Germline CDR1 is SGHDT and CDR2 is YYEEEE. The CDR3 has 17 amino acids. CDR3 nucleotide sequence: TGTGCCAGCAGCTCCATCGAGGGGCGAGGTTCAGGAAACACCATATATTTT. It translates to CASSSIEGRGSGNTIYF. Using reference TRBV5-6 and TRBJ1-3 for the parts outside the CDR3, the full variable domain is DAGVTQSPTHLIKTRGQQVTLRCSPKSGHDTVSWYQQALGQGPQFIFQYYEEEERQRGNFPDRFSGHQFPNYSSELNVNALLLGDSALYLCASSSIEGRGSGNTIYFGEGSWLTVV.

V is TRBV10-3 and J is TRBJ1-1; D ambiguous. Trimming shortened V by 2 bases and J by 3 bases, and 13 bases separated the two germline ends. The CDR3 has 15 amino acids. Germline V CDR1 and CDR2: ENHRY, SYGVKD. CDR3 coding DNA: TGTGCCATCAGTGAGGGGCTGGCGAGGGACACTGAAGCTTTCTTT. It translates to CAISEGLARDTEAFF.

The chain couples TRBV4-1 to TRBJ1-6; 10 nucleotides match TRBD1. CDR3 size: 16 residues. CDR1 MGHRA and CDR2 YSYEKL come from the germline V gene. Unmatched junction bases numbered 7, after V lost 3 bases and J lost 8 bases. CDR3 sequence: CASSQRQGAGDSPLHF. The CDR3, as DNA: TGCGCCAGCAGCCAGAGACAGGGGGCTGGTGATTCACCCCTCCACTTT.

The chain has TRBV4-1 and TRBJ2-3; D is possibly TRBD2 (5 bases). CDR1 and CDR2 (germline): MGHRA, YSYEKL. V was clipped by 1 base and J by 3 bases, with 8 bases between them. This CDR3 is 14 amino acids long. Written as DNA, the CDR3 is TGCGCCAGCAGCCAAGGGCCGGGGACAGATACGCAGTATTTT. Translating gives CASSQGPGTDTQYF.

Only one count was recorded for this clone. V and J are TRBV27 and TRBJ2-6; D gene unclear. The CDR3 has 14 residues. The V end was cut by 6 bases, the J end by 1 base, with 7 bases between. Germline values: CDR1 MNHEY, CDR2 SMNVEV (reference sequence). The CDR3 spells CASSPPSGANVLTF. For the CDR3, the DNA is TGTGCCAGCAGCCCCCCATCTGGGGCCAACGTCCTGACTTTC.

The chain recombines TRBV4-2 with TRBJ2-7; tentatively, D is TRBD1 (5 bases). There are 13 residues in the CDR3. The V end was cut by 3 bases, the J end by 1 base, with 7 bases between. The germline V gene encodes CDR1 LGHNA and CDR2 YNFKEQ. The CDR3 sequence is CASSHAGSYEQYF. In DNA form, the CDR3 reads TGTGCCAGCAGCCACGCAGGGTCCTACGAGCAGTACTTC.

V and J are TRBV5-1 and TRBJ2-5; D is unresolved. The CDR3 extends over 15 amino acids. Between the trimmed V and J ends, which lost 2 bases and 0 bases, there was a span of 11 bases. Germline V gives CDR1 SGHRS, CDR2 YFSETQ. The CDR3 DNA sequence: TGCGCCAGCAGCTTTTCCCCCGCGTACCAAGAGACCCAGTACTTC. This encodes CASSFSPAYQETQYF.

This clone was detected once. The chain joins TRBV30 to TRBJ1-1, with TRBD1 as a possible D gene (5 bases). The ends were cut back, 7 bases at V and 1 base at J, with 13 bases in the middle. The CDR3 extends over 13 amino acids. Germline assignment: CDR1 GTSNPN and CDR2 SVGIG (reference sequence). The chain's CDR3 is CAYSAGGNTEAFF. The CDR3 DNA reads TGTGCCTATTCGGCGGGGGGGAACACTGAAGCTTTCTTT.

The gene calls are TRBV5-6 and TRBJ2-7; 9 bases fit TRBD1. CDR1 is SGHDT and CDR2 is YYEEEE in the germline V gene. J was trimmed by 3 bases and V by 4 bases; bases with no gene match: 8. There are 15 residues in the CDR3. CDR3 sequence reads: CASSAQGQGGYEQYF. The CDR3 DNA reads TGTGCCAGCAGCGCACAGGGACAGGGAGGCTACGAGCAGTACTTC.

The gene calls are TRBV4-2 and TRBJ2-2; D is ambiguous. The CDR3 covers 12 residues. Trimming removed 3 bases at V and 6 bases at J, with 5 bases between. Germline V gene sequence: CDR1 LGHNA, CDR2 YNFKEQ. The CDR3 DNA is TGTGCCAGCAGCCAGTTTTCCGGGGAGCTGTTTTTT. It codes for CASSQFSGELFF.